A selection of T cell receptor beta chains follows, all from one sample in a study of cytomegalovirus exposure and HLA in healthy donors. Some clones are missing from TCRdb's copy, which holds only in-frame ones; the method was immunoSEQ multiplex PCR. The sample contains 150,000 to 200,000 clones, about 65% of which appear only once. The sequenced sample consisted of PBMCs. These receptors all stem from a girl aged 10-17 years in good health and CMV-seronegative. Each CDR3 is given with its conserved first and last residue. Fields, in order: clone size, D gene, V gene, J gene, CDR3 DNA, CDR3 protein. The D gene is left open where the match is weak. Not every row has a clone size; where given, it reads once, few, many or a size class.

NA	NA	TRBV5-6	TRBJ1-2	TGTGCCAGCACCACTCGCGGATACCGCTATGGCTACACCTTC	CASTTRGYRYGYTF
once	NA	TRBV2	TRBJ2-1	TGTGCCAGCAGTGAAGCGTACCAGGGAAGGAAGTTCTTC	CASSEAYQGRKFF
NA	NA	TRBV5-6	TRBJ2-3	TGTGCCAGCAGCCTCTTGGATACGCAGTATTTT	CASSLLDTQYF
NA	NA	TRBV6-5	TRBJ1-6	TGTGCCAGCAGGCAGGCAGGGCATAATTCACCCCTCCACTTT	CASRQAGHNSPLHF
NA	TRBD1	TRBV4-1	TRBJ1-2	TGCGCCAGCAGCCAAATTTCGACAGGGCGAGACTATGGCTACACCTTC	CASSQISTGRDYGYTF
NA	TRBD2	TRBV11-2	TRBJ2-5	TGTGCCAGCAGCTTGGGGGGGTGGCAAGAGACCCAGTACTTC	CASSLGGWQETQYF
NA	TRBD2	TRBV27	TRBJ2-1	TGTGCCAGCAGCCTGCGAGGGGGGACTAGCGGCAATGAGCAGTTCTTC	CASSLRGGTSGNEQFF
once	NA	TRBV6-1	TRBJ2-5	TGTGCCAGCAGTGAATTTGCGGGATTAGAGACCCAGTACTTC	CASSEFAGLETQYF
NA	NA	TRBV5-1	TRBJ1-1	TGCGCCAGCAGCCACCAGGAAAACACCCCCACTGAAGCTTTCTTT	CASSHQENTPTEAFF
NA	NA	TRBV15	TRBJ2-5	TGTGCCACCAGCAGAGATACTAGCCAAGAGACCCAGTACTTC	CATSRDTSQETQYF
NA	NA	TRBV6-6	TRBJ2-2	TGTGCCAGCATCCTACAGGCGATCACCGGGGAGCTGTTTTTT	CASILQAITGELFF
NA	NA	TRBV4-1	TRBJ2-7	TGCGCCAGCAGCCAAGACGGTGGAGTGGCCTACGAGCAGTACTTC	CASSQDGGVAYEQYF
NA	TRBD1	TRBV5-4	TRBJ1-2	TGTGCCAGCAGCCCCACAGTATTCACAGGGGTTCTCTATGGCTACACCTTC	CASSPTVFTGVLYGYTF
few	NA	TRBV5-4	TRBJ1-1	TGTGCCTTGGAGGGAGATGAAGCTTTCTTT	CALEGDEAFF
NA	NA	TRBV5-4	TRBJ1-1	TGTGCCAGCAGCTTGGTGGGCAGGGGGAACACTGAAGCTTTCTTT	CASSLVGRGNTEAFF
NA	TRBD1	TRBV5-4	TRBJ2-5	TGTGCCAGCAGGGAACAGGGGATGGAGACCCAGTACTTC	CASREQGMETQYF
NA	NA	TRBV19	TRBJ1-1	TGTGCCAGTAGTATCTCAGGATACACTGAAGCTTTCTTT	CASSISGYTEAFF
NA	TRBD1	TRBV19	TRBJ1-4	TGTGCCAGTAGTAAGGGTGACAGGGCTAATGAAAAACTGTTTTTT	CASSKGDRANEKLFF
NA	TRBD2	TRBV5-1	TRBJ2-3	TGCGCCAGCTGTCAAACGGGACTAGCCACAGATACGCAGTATTTT	CASCQTGLATDTQYF
once	NA	TRBV27	TRBJ1-2	TGTGCCAGCAGGGCGGGAGGCTACACCTTC	CASRAGGYTF
NA	NA	TRBV7-8	TRBJ2-5	TGTGCCAGCAGCTTCCTAGACCCGTGGCAAGAGACCCAGTACTTC	CASSFLDPWQETQYF
NA	NA	TRBV6-1	TRBJ2-1	TGTGCCAGCAGTGAAGAGGGACTTAGCTCCTACAATGAGCAGTTCTTC	CASSEEGLSSYNEQFF
NA	TRBD1	TRBV30	TRBJ1-5	TGTGCCTGGGATGGGACAGAAAATCAGCCCCAGCATTTT	CAWDGTENQPQHF
few	NA	TRBV6-4	TRBJ2-3	TGTGCCAGCAGTGACGGGGGGGCTAGCACAGATACGCAGTATTTT	CASSDGGASTDTQYF
NA	NA	TRBV1	TRBJ1-4	TGCACCAGCAGCCAAGATTGGCCAGGGGGTAATGAAAAACTGTTTTTT	CTSSQDWPGGNEKLFF
NA	TRBD1	TRBV7-3	TRBJ2-2	TGTGCCAGCAGTCTACAGGGGGCGATAAACACCGGGGAGCTGTTTTTT	CASSLQGAINTGELFF
once	TRBD1	TRBV4-1	TRBJ2-1	TGCGCCAGCAGCCACCCTCAGGGGGCTGGCTACAATGAGCAGTTCTTC	CASSHPQGAGYNEQFF
NA	NA	TRBV5-1	TRBJ2-1	TGCGCCAGCAGGCTCGGGGTATTGGGCACCTACAATGAGCAGTTCTTC	CASRLGVLGTYNEQFF
NA	TRBD2	TRBV2	TRBJ2-3	TGTGCCAGCTTCTCGGGACTAGCGGGGGGTTCAGATACGCAGTATTTT	CASFSGLAGGSDTQYF
once	NA	TRBV10-1	TRBJ2-1	TGCGCCAGCAGTGTCCGGGGCTCCTACAATGAGCAGTTCTTC	CASSVRGSYNEQFF
few	NA	TRBV2	TRBJ1-5	TGTGCCAGCAGTGTGGGGGGTTATGACCAGCCCCAGCATTTT	CASSVGGYDQPQHF
NA	TRBD2	TRBV19	TRBJ2-4	TGTGCCAGTAGTAAGAGCGGGAGCAAAAACATTCAGTACTTC	CASSKSGSKNIQYF
NA	TRBD1	TRBV5-1	TRBJ1-6	TGCGCCAGCAGCCTAAAACCTGCCGGGACAGGGGTCAATTCACCCCTCCACTTT	CASSLKPAGTGVNSPLHF
NA	NA	TRBV18	TRBJ1-1	TGTGCCAGCTCACCAGAAGCAGGGGATTGGGGCACTGAAGCTTTCTTT	CASSPEAGDWGTEAFF
NA	TRBD1	TRBV7-6	TRBJ1-6	TGTGCCAGCAGCTTAGAAACAGGGGGGCAAAATTCACCCCTCCACTTT	CASSLETGGQNSPLHF
NA	NA	TRBV7-8	TRBJ2-3	TGTGCCAGCATATTGGGGCCAGTCCCCACAGATACGCAGTATTTT	CASILGPVPTDTQYF
NA	NA	TRBV7-6	TRBJ1-6	TGTGCCAGCAGCCGGAGGGATAATTCACCCCTCCACTTT	CASSRRDNSPLHF
NA	TRBD2	TRBV28	TRBJ2-3	TGTGCCAGCAGTTACCCCGGACTAGCGGGGGAGGATACGCAGTATTTT	CASSYPGLAGEDTQYF
NA	NA	TRBV5-1	TRBJ2-5	TGCGCCAGCAGCTTACAGGTTCAGAATCCCGCAGAGACCCAGTACTTC	CASSLQVQNPAETQYF
NA	NA	TRBV5-6	TRBJ2-2	TGTGCCAGCGGGCCTGATGGGCGGGGATTCACCGGGGAGCTGTTTTTT	CASGPDGRGFTGELFF
NA	NA	TRBV2	TRBJ1-2	TGTGCCAGCTGTCAGGACAGCCCCTCTAACTATGGCTACACCTTC	CASCQDSPSNYGYTF
NA	TRBD2	TRBV5-1	TRBJ2-1	TGCGCCAGCAGCTTCGAACTAGCGGCATCCTACAATGAGCAGTTCTTC	CASSFELAASYNEQFF
NA	NA	TRBV5-1	TRBJ2-3	TGCGCCAGCAGCTTGGGGGACAACGCTTGGTTCGGGAGCACAGATACGCAGTATTTT	CASSLGDNAWFGSTDTQYF
NA	TRBD1	TRBV7-3	TRBJ1-2	TGTGCCAGCAGCTCGCGACAGGGGGAGGATGGCTACACCTTC	CASSSRQGEDGYTF
few	TRBD2	TRBV5-6	TRBJ2-1	TGTGCCAGCAGCTTGAAAAAGCGGGGGGTCTTAAGCTCCTACAATGAGCAGTTCTTC	CASSLKKRGVLSSYNEQFF